The 16 T cell receptor beta chains below all came from one sample that was sequenced in a study of Graves' ophthalmopathy and Graves' hyperthyroidism. Transcripts of RNA were the source for amplifying TCR beta CDR3 regions. HTBI primers primed a first-round RT-PCR, and a second-round multiplex PCR followed. TCRdb reprocessed the multiplex PCR reads via MiXCR and lists one record per CDR3 protein. Among 170,000 or so distinct CDR3 sequences, approximately 38% were seen once, and the ten largest hold around 5.8%. Sequences were obtained from peripheral blood. The source of these receptors is a woman between 40 and 55 years old with Graves' ophthalmopathy.

This clonotype was observed many times. The J gene is TRBJ2-5, the V gene TRBV30; 9 positions agree with TRBD2. Germline V gene sequence: CDR1 GTSNPN, CDR2 SVGIG (reference sequence). The CDR3 runs to 15 residues. DNA of the CDR3: TGTGCGGGGAAAGGGGGCAGCGGGAGGTTGGAGACCCAGTACTTC. As protein: CAGKGGSGRLETQYF.

This clonotype was seen repeatedly, ten times or more. A read error may account for a junction end that differs from germline. The chain employs TRBV12-3 or TRBV12-4 and TRBJ1-2, with a weak D call TRBD1 (5 bases). CDR3 size: 16 residues. The CDR3 here is CASGLGRGRGDYGYTF. As DNA, the CDR3 is TGTGCCAGCGGTTTGGGAAGAGGAAGGGGCGACTATGGCTACACCTTC.

The rearrangement links TRBV7-3 to TRBJ2-5, with a possible D match to TRBD2 (5 bases). This CDR3 contains 13 residues. The germline V gene encodes CDR1 SGHTA and CDR2 FQGTGA. Trimming left V 5 bases short and J 1 base short, with 8 bases between. CDR3 coding DNA: TGTGCCAGCAGCCAACGGGGCCAAGAGACCCAGTACTTC. Protein product: CASSQRGQETQYF.

This CDR3 is CASSPRQGEGNTEAFF. The CDR3 DNA is TGTGCCAGCAGTCCCCGACAGGGCGAGGGGAACACTGAAGCTTTCTTT. The chain has TRBV12-3 or TRBV12-4 and TRBJ1-1, with 7 bases that match TRBD1. The CDR3 sequence is 16 residues long. J lost 1 base, V lost 5 bases, and 10 bases had no gene match.

J is TRBJ1-5 and V is TRBV6-1, with TRBD1 as a possible D gene (5 bases). Germline CDR1 reads MNHNS; CDR2 reads SASEGT. V lost 7 bases and J lost 4, with 14 bases in between. The CDR3 contains 14 residues. The CDR3 reads CASIGRGVNQPQHF. The CDR3 DNA reads TGTGCCAGCATCGGACGGGGCGTAAATCAGCCCCAGCATTTT.

This clonotype was seen ten or more times. The chain employs TRBV7-2 and TRBJ2-7; 11 nucleotides agree with TRBD2. The CDR3 contains 15 residues. V lost 1 base to trimming and J lost 7 bases; unmatched junction nucleotides: 6. Per the germline V gene, CDR1 is SGHTA and CDR2 is FQGNSA. The CDR3 nucleotides read TGTGCCAGCAGCTTAGGACTAGCGGGACTGGAAGAGCAGTACTTC. This sequence encodes CASSLGLAGLEEQYF.

There are a few counts of this clonotype. This rearrangement joins TRBV27 to TRBJ2-7; the match to TRBD2 covers 7 bases. CDR3 length: 13 amino acids. CDR1 and CDR2 from the germline V gene are MNHEY and SMNVEV (reference sequence). Losses at the gene ends were 8 bases for V and 3 bases for J; bases not matched to a gene: 7. The CDR3 loop reads CASRSAGDYEQYF. CDR3 nucleotides: TGTGCCAGCCGCTCGGCGGGAGACTACGAGCAGTACTTC.

This clonotype came up many times. The chain combines TRBV5-1 with TRBJ2-5; D is uncertain. This CDR3 contains 12 residues. V lost 4 bases and J 6 bases, leaving 10 bases between the germline ends. CDR1 and CDR2 (germline): SGHRS, YFSETQ. The CDR3 DNA reads as TGCGCCAGCAGCATAGAACGGAAGACCCAGTACTTC. Its protein product is CASSIERKTQYF.

V and J are TRBV12-5 and TRBJ1-1, with D possibly being TRBD1 (6 bases). The V and J ends lost 0 bases and 6 bases respectively, with 11 bases between them. CDR1 is LGHNT, CDR2 FRNRAP, per germline. This CDR3 region has 14 residues. The CDR3 protein is CASGLVPGEAEAFF. CDR3 nucleotide sequence: TGTGCTAGTGGTTTGGTACCAGGGGAGGCTGAAGCTTTCTTT.

The table lists this clonotype with many counts. The chain joins TRBV11-2 to TRBJ1-2; no reliable D call. The CDR3 covers 15 residues. V lost 3 bases and J 8 bases, leaving 19 bases between the germline ends. Germline CDR1 and CDR2: SGHAT and FQNNGV. CDR3 sequence: CASSLTDSKLGGYTF. The CDR3 region has the DNA TGTGCCAGCAGCTTGACGGACTCGAAGCTAGGGGGCTACACCTTC.

This clonotype has more than one count but fewer than ten. The rearrangement uses TRBV2 and TRBJ2-5; TRBD1 aligns across 8 bases. Looked up from germline, CDR1 is SNHLY and CDR2 is FYNNEI. V shed 8 bases and J 3 bases; nucleotides not matched to a gene: 5. The CDR3 sequence is 13 residues long. CDR3 amino acids: CASRADREETQYF. CDR3 sequence (DNA): TGTGCCAGCCGCGCGGACAGGGAAGAGACCCAGTACTTC.

This clonotype was seen at least ten times. The chain is built from TRBV28 and TRBJ1-2; perhaps TRBD1 as D (6 bases). Trimming stripped 7 bases from V and 8 bases from J, with 26 bases between. The V gene's germline CDR1 is MDHEN and CDR2 SYDVKM. The CDR3 runs 16 residues. The CDR3 loop is CASNPATNTGGAGYTF. DNA of the CDR3: TGTGCCAGCAATCCCGCGACCAACACGGGGGGCGCGGGCTACACCTTC.

By share, this clonotype ranks as medium-sized. V gene TRBV12-3 or TRBV12-4 combines with J gene TRBJ1-6; 9 bases map to TRBD1. V shed 6 bases and J 3 bases; nucleotides not matched to a gene: 6. This CDR3 comprises 16 residues. CDR3 in DNA: TGTGCCAGCAGGGACAGGGGTAACCGCTATAATTCACCCCTCCACTTT. It codes for CASRDRGNRYNSPLHF.

V usage is TRBV11-2 and J usage is TRBJ2-5, with TRBD2 matching 9 bases. Germline values: CDR1 SGHAT, CDR2 FQNNGV. This CDR3 has 14 residues. The V and J ends lost 6 bases and 2 bases, in that order; junction bases with no gene match: 4. The CDR3 DNA sequence: TGTGCCAGCAGTCGACTAGCGGAACAAGAGACCCAGTACTTC. Protein: CASSRLAEQETQYF.

The table lists this clonotype with many counts. One end of the junction fails to match germline, which may point to a read error. This chain links TRBV4-1 with TRBJ2-2; D uncertain. This CDR3 comprises 14 residues. Germline CDR1 and CDR2: MGHRA and YSYEKL. The DNA of the CDR3 is TGCGCCAGCAGGATTGGCCAACCTACCGGTGAGCTGTTTTTT. It specifies CASRIGQPTGELFF.

This clonotype was found many times. The chain has TRBV20-1 and TRBJ2-4; D could derive from TRBD1 or TRBD2 (5 bases each). Germline V gene data show CDR1 as DFQATT and CDR2 as SNEGSKA (reference sequence). CDR3 length equals 15 residues. V gave up 4 bases and J gave up 0 bases, with 13 bases separating them. CDR3 bases: TGCAGTGCTATAGGGACCGTACTAGCCAAAAACATTCAGTACTTC. Residues: CSAIGTVLAKNIQYF.